This entry describes one T cell receptor beta chain. No antigen is known for it. Sequencing used immunoSEQ multiplex PCR; TCRdb keeps in-frame clones, though not all of them. The profile covers about 110,000 clones, with around 94% appearing a single time and less than 1.5% taken by the ten largest. This entry comes from a study of graft-versus-host responses after intestinal transplantation. Broader study findings: The authors found GvH clones in recipient marrow, some appearing first in ileum or blood.

The length of the CDR3 is 18 residues. Germline CDR1 is LNHDA and CDR2 is SQIVND (reference sequence). The ends lost 4 bases at V and 4 bases at J; junction bases unmatched: 15. This sequence joins TRBV19 and TRBJ2-3; 9 nucleotides line up with TRBD2. Sequencing was performed on unstimulated CD8+ T cells sorted from spleen or lymph node cells, taken before transplant. This TCR was recovered from a human donor who was the organ donor for an intestinal transplant. The CDR3 DNA reads TGTGCCAGTAGTAAGTCATGGCTAGCGGGATATTTTTCAGATACGCAGTATTTT. This translates into CASSKSWLAGYFSDTQYF.